This T cell receptor (beta chain) derives from a study of blood T cell repertoires in COVID-19. Study context: Samples representing acute and convalescent COVID-19 were sourced from the United States, Italy and Spain. Nucleic acid was either cDNA or gDNA, and it came from T cells, B-cell-depleted T cells, or PBMCs.

This clone was seen a handful of times. The trim removed 6 bases at V and 2 bases at J, leaving 5 bases unmatched. Germline CDR1 reads SNHLY; CDR2 reads FYNNEI. This CDR3 has 14 amino acids. Cohort assignment relied on participant-reported clinical history. In the study's own analysis: Reference gene primer amplification in the assay estimated nucleated cell counts. The protocol was immunoSEQ multiplex PCR, while the TCRdb copy is restricted to in-frame clones and leaves out a portion. That table gives V, J and clone size, and the DNA gave D and trimming. The table lists some 200,000 clones, approximately 90% of them singletons.

Sequencing was performed on PBMCs or T cells enriched from blood (not recorded which). The receptor was derived from a young man with acute COVID-19. The rearrangement links TRBV2 to TRBJ1-2; 8 nucleotides align to TRBD1. The CDR3 DNA reads TGTGCCAGCAGCCAGACAGGGGTGAACTATGGCTACACCTTC. As protein: CASSQTGVNYGYTF. Full variable domain (remainder filled in from reference TRBV2 and TRBJ1-2): EPEVTQTPSHQVTQMGQEVILRCVPISNHLYFYWYRQILGQKVEFLVSFYNNEISEKSEIFDDQFSVERPDGSNFTLKIRSTKLEDSAMYFCASSQTGVNYGYTFGSGTRLTVV.